What follows is one T cell receptor beta chain and its context. Its specificity is unknown. Other nucleotide sequences in the sample specify the same CDR3. The entry originates in a study of beta chain features in type 1 diabetes. Looking at the study overall: Over all samples combined, some 99,000,000 sorted cells were examined.

Findings of the study overall: For type 1 diabetes patients, VDJ junctions showed fewer insertions and more deletions. Researchers could not determine here whether HLA type influences TCRB rearrangement. Sequencing used cDNA, and cells with high TCR expression could therefore be over-represented. Shortening that was moderate but significant affected the TCRB CDR3s of Type 1 diabetes patients in all four CD4+ subsets.

Germline V gene sequence: CDR1 MNHEY, CDR2 SMNVEV (reference sequence). This CDR3 has 12 amino acids. V was shortened by 2 bases and J by 4 bases, with 5 bases between the two germline ends. The study reverse transcribed the entire isolated RNA, so it sequenced expressed TCRB transcripts. TCRdb keeps only in-frame clones here, not all; method: immunoSEQ multiplex PCR. The sample lists approximately 730,000 clones, 13% occurring once. The source is a man between 18 and 35 years old with type 1 diabetes. The chain carries TRBV27 and TRBJ1-1, with D unclear. The sample consisted of naive CD4+ T cells from blood. For the CDR3, the DNA is TGTGCCAGCAGTTTACGTGGCACTGAAGCTTTCTTT. Translated: CASSLRGTEAFF.